This TCR beta chain is drawn from a study of response to subunit inactivated influenza vaccine. The CDR3 covers 14 residues. V lost 5 bases, J lost 6 bases, and 16 bases lay in between. CDR1 and CDR2 (germline): SGHVS, FNYEAQ. A single record per CDR3 protein comes from TCRdb applying MiXCR to the RT-PCR reads. The table records about half a million distinct CDR3 sequences, roughly 8.2% of them present only once. The TCR comes from a man in his fifties or sixties who received an inactivated influenza vaccine. Sequenced here: PBMCs from blood, sampled approximately 25 months after vaccination. The J gene is TRBJ1-2, the V gene TRBV7-6; D remains unclear. This chain's CDR3 is CASSRTISGDGYTF. DNA for the CDR3: TGTGCCAGCAGCCGTACAATATCGGGCGATGGCTACACCTTC.